This is a list of T cell receptor beta chains from one sample in a study of blood T cell repertoires in COVID-19. Data came from immunoSEQ multiplex PCR; TCRdb stores just in-frame clones and leaves some out. The sample has some 40,000 clones; just over 85% are singletons. Sequences were obtained from peripheral blood. The receptors derive from a man between 40 and 49 years old with active COVID-19. Both conserved end residues are part of each CDR3. The size entry is marked missing in some rows and otherwise reads once, few, many or a size class.

j_call | clone_size | v_call | cdr3_aa
TRBJ1-1 | NA | TRBV11-2 | CASQVDRENTEAFF
TRBJ2-3 | NA | TRBV10-2 | CASSFRDSHSSSTDTQYF
TRBJ2-1 | NA | TRBV5-1 | CASSPDGGNEQFF
TRBJ1-1 | NA | TRBV7-9 | CASSVKTGGVFGETGRAFF
TRBJ2-7 | NA | TRBV13 | CASSPNQGFREQYF
TRBJ2-7 | NA | TRBV6-5 | CASSYRTGYEQYF
TRBJ2-5 | NA | TRBV5-1 | CASSVFSGEQETQYF
TRBJ2-2 | NA | TRBV24-1 | CATSAPRAGAGSGELFF
TRBJ1-1 | NA | TRBV3-1/TRBV3-2 | CASLSLDRGGTEAFF
TRBJ1-6 | NA | TRBV19 | CASSIMGGSLHF
TRBJ2-7 | NA | TRBV25-1 | CASSEFGGRPYEQYF
TRBJ2-3 | NA | TRBV3-1/TRBV3-2 | CASSQVPQAPQYF
TRBJ1-5 | NA | TRBV5-8 | CAPSRDTARAGFSNQPQHF
TRBJ1-2 | NA | TRBV7-9 | CASSLEGTGYGYTF
TRBJ2-1 | NA | TRBV27 | CASSPRLAGSSSSYNEQFF
TRBJ2-1 | NA | TRBV9 | CASSVDRAGSYNEQFF
TRBJ2-7 | NA | TRBV3-1/TRBV3-2 | CASSRPSGLAGYYEQYF
TRBJ2-2 | NA | TRBV7-3 | CASSLEGIGPGELFF
TRBJ1-1 | NA | TRBV29-1 | CSVAGHMNTEAFF
TRBJ1-4 | NA | TRBV5-4 | CASIRQGGEKLFF
TRBJ2-1 | NA | TRBV7-3 | CASSSRTSGSFNEQFF
TRBJ2-7 | NA | TRBV30 | CAWTQRGSYEQYF
TRBJ2-1 | once | TRBV11-2 | CASSSTSGFYNEQFF
TRBJ2-7 | NA | TRBV28 | CASLTSGPYEQYF
TRBJ1-2 | NA | TRBV9 | CASSVADRADYGYTF
TRBJ2-7 | few | TRBV7-6 | CASSLGPPSGRTYGYEQYF
TRBJ2-1 | NA | TRBV25-1 | CASSLSVDEQFF
TRBJ2-3 | NA | TRBV2 | CASSQDRGSTDTQYF
TRBJ2-7 | once | TRBV13 | CASTTRERFYEQYF
TRBJ1-2 | NA | TRBV5-5 | CASSLAGSPVGYTF
TRBJ2-7 | NA | TRBV13 | CASSLGQGAYEQYF
TRBJ2-7 | NA | TRBV10-3 | CATQGTSGLYEQYF
TRBJ1-2 | NA | TRBV15 | CATSAGTAYGYTF
TRBJ2-7 | NA | TRBV27 | CASRILTGFVHEQYF
TRBJ2-7 | NA | TRBV7-6 | CASSPGTRPVVEQYF
TRBJ2-3 | NA | TRBV6-1 | CASSEGTGGADTQYF
TRBJ2-7 | NA | TRBV6-5 | CASSPDRSYEQYF
TRBJ2-7 | NA | TRBV18 | CASSLGLAGAGEQYF
TRBJ2-1 | NA | TRBV27 | CASSQRGLASGRGGEQFF
TRBJ2-7 | NA | TRBV3-1/TRBV3-2 | CASSQLSGLPPYEQYF
TRBJ2-1 | NA | TRBV30 | CAWTLTRYNEQFF
TRBJ2-3 | NA | TRBV24-1 | CATSGSGLVVSLDEDTQYF
TRBJ2-1 | NA | TRBV24-1 | CATSDAPGGLDNEQFF
TRBJ1-2 | NA | TRBV29-1 | CSVGSIENGYTF
TRBJ1-1 | NA | TRBV11-2 | CASSLVQGAGTEAFF
TRBJ1-5 | once | TRBV18 | CASSPDRDQPQHF
TRBJ2-3 | NA | TRBV7-3 | CASSQGGARTDTQYF